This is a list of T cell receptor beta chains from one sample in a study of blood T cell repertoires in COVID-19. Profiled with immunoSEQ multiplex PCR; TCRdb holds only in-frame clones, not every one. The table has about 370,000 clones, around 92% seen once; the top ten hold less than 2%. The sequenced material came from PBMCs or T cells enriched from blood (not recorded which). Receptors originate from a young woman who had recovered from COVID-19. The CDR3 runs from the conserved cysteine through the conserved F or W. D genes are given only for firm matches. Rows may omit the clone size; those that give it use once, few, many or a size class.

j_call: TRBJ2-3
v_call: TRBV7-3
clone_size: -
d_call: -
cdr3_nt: TGTGCCAGCAGCCTGGAAGGGGTCGGCACAGATACGCAGTATTTT
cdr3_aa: CASSLEGVGTDTQYF

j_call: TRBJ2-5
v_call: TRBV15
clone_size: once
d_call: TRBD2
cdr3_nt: TGTGCCACCAGCAGCATCCTGGGACTAGCGAGCCAAGAGACCCAGTACTTC
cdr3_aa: CATSSILGLASQETQYF

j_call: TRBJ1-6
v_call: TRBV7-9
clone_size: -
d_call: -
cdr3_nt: TGTGCCAGCAGCTTAACGCAAAGGGGAATTTCACCCCTCCACTTT
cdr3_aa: CASSLTQRGISPLHF

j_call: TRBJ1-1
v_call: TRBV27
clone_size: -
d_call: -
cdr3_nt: TGTGCCAGCAGTTTATGGGGGGACACTGAAGCTTTCTTT
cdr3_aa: CASSLWGDTEAFF

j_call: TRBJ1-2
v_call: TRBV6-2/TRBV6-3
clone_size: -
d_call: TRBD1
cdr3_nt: TGTGCCAGCAGTCGCCGACAGGGTGGCTACTATGGCTACACCTTC
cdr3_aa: CASSRRQGGYYGYTF

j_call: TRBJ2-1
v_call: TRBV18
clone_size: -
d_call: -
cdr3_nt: TGTGCCAGCTCACCTGCTGGTTCAGGGGACTCCTACAATGAGCAGTTCTTC
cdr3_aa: CASSPAGSGDSYNEQFF

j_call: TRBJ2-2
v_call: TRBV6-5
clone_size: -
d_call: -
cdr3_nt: TGTGCCAGCAGTTACCGGCGGGGTAACACCGGGGAGCTGTTTTTT
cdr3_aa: CASSYRRGNTGELFF

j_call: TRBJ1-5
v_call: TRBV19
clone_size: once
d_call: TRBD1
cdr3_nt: TGTGCCAGTAGTGGAAATACTGCCGGGACAGGGGGCGAGCCCCAGCATTTT
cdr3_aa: CASSGNTAGTGGEPQHF

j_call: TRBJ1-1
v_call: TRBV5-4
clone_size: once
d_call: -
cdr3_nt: TGTGCCAGCAGCTTGGTCGGGGGGCCGAACACTGAAGCTTTCTTT
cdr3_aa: CASSLVGGPNTEAFF

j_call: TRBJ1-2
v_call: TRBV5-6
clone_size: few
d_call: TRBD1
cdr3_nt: TGTGCCAGCAGCTTGAGGGGACAGGATAACTATGGCTACACCTTC
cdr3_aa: CASSLRGQDNYGYTF

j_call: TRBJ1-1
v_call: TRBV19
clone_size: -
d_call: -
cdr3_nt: TGTGCCAGTAGTTTTCGGGGGGAAGGGACTGAAGCTTTCTTT
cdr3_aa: CASSFRGEGTEAFF

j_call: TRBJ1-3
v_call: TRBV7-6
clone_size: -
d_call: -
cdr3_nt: TGTGCCAGCAGCCCTGGCGGGGGTCCTTCTGGAAACACCATATATTTT
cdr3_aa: CASSPGGGPSGNTIYF

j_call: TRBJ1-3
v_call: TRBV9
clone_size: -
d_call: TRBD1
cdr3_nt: TGTGCCAGCAGCGGCCGGGACAGCGTCAGCTCTGGAAACACCATATATTTT
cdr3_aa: CASSGRDSVSSGNTIYF

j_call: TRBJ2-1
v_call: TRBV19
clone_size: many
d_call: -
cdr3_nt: TGTGCCAGTACATGGGGGCCCCTAACAGGCGGTGAGCAGTTCTTC
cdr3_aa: CASTWGPLTGGEQFF

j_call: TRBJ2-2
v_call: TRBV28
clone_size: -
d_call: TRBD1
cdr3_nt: TGTGCCAGCAGTTCGGGGGACAGGGGATCCACCGGGGAGCTGTTTTTT
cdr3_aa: CASSSGDRGSTGELFF

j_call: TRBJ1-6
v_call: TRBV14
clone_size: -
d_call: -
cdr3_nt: TGTGCCAGCAGCCAAGTCTCTCATTCACCCCTCCACTTT
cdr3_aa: CASSQVSHSPLHF

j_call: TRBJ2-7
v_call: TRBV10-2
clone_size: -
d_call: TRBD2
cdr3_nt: TGCGCCAGCGGGACTAGGGCGAACGAGCAGTACTTC
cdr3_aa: CASGTRANEQYF

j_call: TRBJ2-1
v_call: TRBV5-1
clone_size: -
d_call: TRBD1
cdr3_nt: TGCGCCAGCAGCTTCCGGGACAGGGGGCGGAACAATGAGCAGTTCTTC
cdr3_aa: CASSFRDRGRNNEQFF

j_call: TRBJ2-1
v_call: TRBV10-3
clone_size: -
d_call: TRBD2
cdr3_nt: TGTGCCATCAGTGAGGTTGCTAGCGGGGACTACAATGAGCAGTTCTTC
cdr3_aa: CAISEVASGDYNEQFF

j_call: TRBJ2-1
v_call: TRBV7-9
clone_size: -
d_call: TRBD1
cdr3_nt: TGTGCCAGCATCGAAGTTGACAGGGAATCCTACAATGAGCAGTTCTTC
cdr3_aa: CASIEVDRESYNEQFF

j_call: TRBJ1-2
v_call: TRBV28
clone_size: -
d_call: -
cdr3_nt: TGTGCCAGCAGCCAGGGGTGGAAGGGTGGCTACACCTTC
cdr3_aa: CASSQGWKGGYTF

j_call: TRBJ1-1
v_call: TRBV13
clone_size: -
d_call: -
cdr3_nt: TGTGCCAGCAGCTCACTATCACCCTCAGGGCCGGGCACTGAAGCTTTCTTT
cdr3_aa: CASSSLSPSGPGTEAFF

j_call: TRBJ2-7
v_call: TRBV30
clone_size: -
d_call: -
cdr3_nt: TGTGCCTGGAGTGTGGCAATCAACGAGCAGTACTTC
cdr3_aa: CAWSVAINEQYF

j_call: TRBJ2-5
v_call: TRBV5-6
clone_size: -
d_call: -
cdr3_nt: TGTGCCAGCAGCTTGGAACTGTCGCTACAGGGCACTCTCCAAGAGACCCAGTACTTC
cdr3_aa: CASSLELSLQGTLQETQYF

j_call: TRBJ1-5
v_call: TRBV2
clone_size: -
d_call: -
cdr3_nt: TGTGCCAGCAGTCGAACTGGAGGCAATCAGCCCCAGCATTTT
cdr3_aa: CASSRTGGNQPQHF

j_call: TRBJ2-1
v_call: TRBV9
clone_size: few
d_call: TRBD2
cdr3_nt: TGTGCCAGCAGCTCTAGCGGAGACTCCTACAATGAGCAGTTCTTC
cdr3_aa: CASSSSGDSYNEQFF

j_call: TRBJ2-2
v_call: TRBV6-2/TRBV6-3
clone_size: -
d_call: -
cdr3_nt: TGTGCCAGCAGTTACTCCTCCCTCGGCGGGGAGCTGTTTTTT
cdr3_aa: CASSYSSLGGELFF

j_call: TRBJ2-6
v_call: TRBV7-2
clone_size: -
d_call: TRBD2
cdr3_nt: TGTGCCAGCAGCTTTAGCGGGGGGTCCTCTGGGGCCAACGTCCTGACTTTC
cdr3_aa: CASSFSGGSSGANVLTF

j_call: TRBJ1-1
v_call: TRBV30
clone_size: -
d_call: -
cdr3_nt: TGTGCCTGGACCCGGGGGGGGAATTCGAACACTGAAGCTTTCTTT
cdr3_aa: CAWTRGGNSNTEAFF